The next 8 T cell receptor beta chains were all read from a single sample in a study of early T cells in non-severe SARS-CoV-2 infection. TCRdb processed the 5' RACE reads anew with MiXCR; each CDR3 protein has one entry. This table holds about 77,000 distinct CDR3 sequences, around 9.9% found once. The sequenced sample consisted of whole blood. The receptors were sampled from an adult who was a healthcare worker with PCR-confirmed SARS-CoV-2 infection or an uninfected control (not recorded which).

This clonotype was seen at least ten times. CDR3 nucleotide sequence: TGTGCCAGTAGTGGACGCGGCGTTGAAAACATTCAGTACTTC. It translates to CASSGRGVENIQYF. J is TRBJ2-4 and V is TRBV19, with D unresolved. Germline V gene data show CDR1 as LNHDA and CDR2 as SQIVND (reference sequence). The CDR3 sequence is 14 residues long. Trimming took 5 bases from V and 5 from J, leaving 13 bases between them.

This clonotype was detected only a few times. This chain links TRBV29-1 with TRBJ2-1; no firm D call. The CDR3 is 12 residues long. The germline CDR1 and CDR2 sequences are SQVTM and ANQGSEA. V lost 7 bases and J 7 bases, leaving 14 bases between the germline ends. CDR3 DNA: TGCAGCGCCACGGACCCCTGGAATGAGCAGTTCTTC. It specifies CSATDPWNEQFF.

This clonotype was recorded at least ten times. The chain joins TRBV28 to TRBJ2-7; weak D call: TRBD2 (6 bases). Germline CDR1 MDHEN, CDR2 SYDVKM. This CDR3 spans 14 amino acids. The V and J ends lost 7 bases and 5 bases respectively, with 18 bases between them. The CDR3 DNA is TGTGCCAGCACCCCCGGGGGTAGGCTGCACGAGCAGTACTTC. It is translated as CASTPGGRLHEQYF.

The table lists this clonotype with a few counts. The chain is built from TRBV9 and TRBJ1-2, with D unclear. Trimming shortened V by 1 base and J by 0 bases, and 4 bases separated the two germline ends. Germline V CDR1 and CDR2: SGDLS, YYNGEE. This CDR3 region has 13 residues. In nucleotides, the CDR3 is TGTGCCAGCAGCGTAAGACCTAACTATGGCTACACCTTC. Its protein product is CASSVRPNYGYTF.

This clonotype showed up many times. The chain couples TRBV2 to TRBJ1-1; D might be TRBD1 (6 bases). Trimming cost V 5 bases and J 10 bases, with 23 bases left between them. The CDR3 extends over 15 amino acids. Germline CDR1 is SNHLY and CDR2 is FYNNEI. The CDR3: CASSPGQSVVDVAFF. The CDR3 coding sequence is TGTGCCAGCAGTCCCGGACAGTCTGTTGTGGATGTAGCTTTCTTT.

The genes are TRBV2 and TRBJ2-2; no firm D call. The CDR3 length is 12 residues. Germline V lookup: CDR1 SNHLY, CDR2 FYNNEI. Trimming cost V 7 bases and J 4 bases, with 7 bases left between them. The CDR3 region is CASNEVTGELFF. The CDR3, as DNA: TGTGCCAGCAACGAGGTCACCGGGGAGCTGTTTTTT.

This clonotype was recorded many times. The gene calls are TRBV6-6 and TRBJ2-5; possibly TRBD2 for D (5 bases). Germline assignment: CDR1 MNHNY and CDR2 SVGAGI (reference sequence). CDR3 length: 15 residues. Deletions cut 2 bases from V and 5 bases from J, with 15 bases between. CDR3 protein: CASSYASGFGETQYF. The CDR3 DNA is TGTGCCAGCAGTTACGCGTCGGGGTTCGGGGAGACCCAGTACTTC.

This clonotype was counted at least ten times. The chain employs TRBV7-9 and TRBJ1-3, with D perhaps matching TRBD1 (6 bases). The CDR3 has 14 residues. Trimming took 1 base from V and 6 from J, leaving 10 bases between them. In germline, CDR1 is SEHNR, CDR2 FQNEAQ (reference sequence). The CDR3 spells CASSLGTALNTIYF. CDR3 sequence (DNA): TGTGCCAGCAGCTTAGGGACAGCCTTAAACACCATATATTTT.